The 3 T cell receptor beta chains in this list originate from one sample, sequenced in a study of T cell responses to AZD1222 COVID-19 vaccine (dated by TCRdb to the early 2020s). The time point label on this specimen signifies: baseline before first vaccination. Explained via the paper, the treatment or condition label denotes: meningococcal conjugate vaccine given as trial control. The library was prepared using the immunoSEQ multiplex PCR assay. TCRdb obtained this table from immuneACCESS and retained in-frame rearrangements with V and J assigned. These tables miss some clones; where compared with another copy, unresolved V genes account for less than half of the shortfall, and the remainder is unexplained. Here the sample has 200,000 or so clones; about 93% occur a single time. Together, the top ten hold approximately 1% of the sample. The input for sequencing was peripheral blood, taken on day 0 of MenACWY control vaccination. These receptors were collected from an adult in good health.

The J gene is TRBJ2-3, the V gene TRBV18, with D possibly TRBD1 on 5 matching bases. CDR1 is KGHSH, CDR2 LQKENI, per germline. Trimming stripped 2 bases from V and 7 bases from J, with 22 bases between. This CDR3 region has 17 residues. CDR3 nucleotides: TGTGCCAGCTCACCATTTACAGGCACCTTCGCCGGGCATACGCAGTATTTT. This translates into CASSPFTGTFAGHTQYF.

V is TRBV18 and J is TRBJ1-1; D not certain. Germline loops: CDR1 KGHSH, CDR2 LQKENI. This CDR3 spans 14 amino acids. V was trimmed by 2 bases and J by 1 base, leaving 8 bases between them. Here the CDR3 DNA reads TGTGCCAGCTCACCAGGCCCGGGGAACACTGAAGCTTTCTTT. Translating gives CASSPGPGNTEAFF.

The rearrangement joins TRBV5-1 to TRBJ1-6; no definite D call. This CDR3 is 15 amino acids long. The V and J ends lost 0 bases and 8 bases respectively, with 12 bases between them. From germline, CDR1 is SGHRS and CDR2 YFSETQ. The CDR3 sequence: CASSLGPGLDSPLHF. The CDR3 DNA reads TGCGCCAGCAGCTTGGGACCGGGGTTGGATTCACCCCTCCACTTT.